One and the same sample provided the 18 T cell receptor beta chains below, sequenced in a study of T cell changes during pregnancy in multiple sclerosis. The repertoire was sequenced with immunoSEQ multiplex PCR; TCRdb's copy has only in-frame clones and lacks some. The sample records about 28,000 clones, 85% to 95% being singletons. This material consisted of CD8+ T cells from peripheral blood mononuclear cells, taken before pregnancy. These receptors all stem from a female donor with multiple sclerosis, enrolled in a pregnancy study.

This clone was detected only a few times. The J gene is TRBJ2-7, the V gene TRBV10-1; 8 bases are a match to TRBD2. CDR3 length: 11 amino acids. The V segment lost 7 bases and the J segment 6 bases; nucleotides outside the gene matches: 2. The germline V gene encodes CDR1 WNHNN and CDR2 SYGVQD (reference sequence). CDR3 nucleotide sequence: TGCGCCAGCACGGGAGGGACCGAGCAGTACTTC. It codes for CASTGGTEQYF.

V gene TRBV29-1 combines with J gene TRBJ2-1, with 8 bases aligning to TRBD2. In germline, CDR1 is SQVTM, CDR2 ANQGSEA. J was trimmed by 8 bases and V by 4 bases; bases with no gene match: 4. This CDR3 has 12 residues. As DNA, the CDR3 is TGCAGCGTTGGAGCGGGGGCCTATGAGCAGTTCTTC. It is translated as CSVGAGAYEQFF.

In this sample, this clone turned up a few times. The rearrangement joins TRBV7-9 to TRBJ2-7; TRBD2 might be the D (5 bases). There are 14 residues in the CDR3. CDR1 SEHNR and CDR2 FQNEAQ come from the germline V gene (reference sequence). The V end was cut by 3 bases, the J end by 11 bases, with 20 bases between. CDR3 loop: CASSFRGQGGQKYF. In nucleotides, the CDR3 is TGTGCCAGCAGCTTCAGAGGGCAAGGAGGCCAGAAGTACTTC.

The chain couples TRBV6-1 to TRBJ2-1; D ambiguous. The CDR3 is 15 amino acids. CDR1 and CDR2 from the germline V gene are MNHNS and SASEGT. V lost 5 bases and J 0 bases, leaving 11 bases between the germline ends. The CDR3 loop is CASSTEISSYNEQFF. The CDR3 DNA follows: TGTGCCAGCAGTACAGAAATAAGCTCCTACAATGAGCAGTTCTTC.

The chain couples TRBV5-1 to TRBJ2-7; 7 nucleotides agree with TRBD2. This CDR3 has 12 residues. With V trimmed by 0 bases and J by 7 bases, 1 base remained unmatched. CDR1 is SGHRS and CDR2 is YFSETQ in the germline V gene. The CDR3 loop reads CASSLAGGEQYF. In DNA, the CDR3 is TGCGCCAGCAGCTTGGCCGGGGGGGAGCAGTACTTC.

V usage is TRBV5-6 and J usage is TRBJ2-1; 10 nucleotides line up with TRBD2. This CDR3 has 15 residues. Germline V gene data show CDR1 as SGHDT and CDR2 as YYEEEE. Trimming removed 1 base from V and 5 bases from J; junction bases left unmatched: 3. Here the CDR3 DNA reads TGTGCCAGCAGCTTGCGGCTAGCGGGAGACAATGAGCAGTTCTTC. Residues: CASSLRLAGDNEQFF.

This chain connects TRBV5-6 to TRBJ1-2; possible D gene TRBD1, 6 bases. Between the trimmed V and J ends, which lost 0 bases and 3 bases, there was a span of 9 bases. Germline V gene sequence: CDR1 SGHDT, CDR2 YYEEEE. The CDR3 consists of 14 residues. The DNA for the CDR3 is TGTGCCAGCAGCTTGGACAGGGCGCACTATGGCTACACCTTC. Amino acids: CASSLDRAHYGYTF. The variable domain in full, with the rest retrieved from reference TRBV5-6 and TRBJ1-2, is DAGVTQSPTHLIKTRGQQVTLRCSPKSGHDTVSWYQQALGQGPQFIFQYYEEEERQRGNFPDRFSGHQFPNYSSELNVNALLLGDSALYLCASSLDRAHYGYTFGSGTRLTVV.

The chain joins TRBV2 to TRBJ2-2, with TRBD2 matching over 12 bases. The germline V gene has CDR1 SNHLY and CDR2 FYNNEI. CDR3 length: 15 amino acids. Trimming removed 6 bases from V and 2 bases from J; junction bases left unmatched: 1. CDR3 residues: CASRTSGRNTGELFF. The CDR3 DNA is TGTGCCAGCAGGACTAGCGGGAGAAACACCGGGGAGCTGTTTTTT.

The chain employs TRBV28 and TRBJ1-5; a possible D gene is TRBD1 (6 bases). Trimming took 3 bases from V and 4 from J, leaving 13 bases between them. The CDR3 runs to 15 residues. CDR1 is MDHEN, CDR2 SYDVKM, per germline. The chain's CDR3 is CASSLLRDKNQPQHF. The CDR3 DNA follows: TGTGCCAGCAGTTTGCTCCGGGACAAAAATCAGCCCCAGCATTTT.

The J gene is TRBJ1-1, the V gene TRBV5-4; TRBD1 matches at 7 bases. Looked up from germline, CDR1 is SGHNT and CDR2 is YYREEE (reference sequence). V lost 0 bases to trimming and J lost 6 bases; unmatched junction nucleotides: 14. The CDR3 covers 17 residues. The CDR3 DNA follows: TGTGCCAGCAGCTTGGGTGGAAGAGGGGGCGTGAAGGCTGAAGCTTTCTTT. Amino acid sequence: CASSLGGRGGVKAEAFF.

This clone was counted once. The CDR3 sequence: CASSQGIDSSWDYGYTF. CDR3 in DNA: TGTGCCAGCAGCCAAGGAATCGACAGCAGTTGGGACTATGGCTACACCTTC. This chain joins TRBV14 and TRBJ1-2, with D possibly being TRBD1 (5 bases). The CDR3 sequence is 17 residues long. V gave up 1 base and J gave up 3 bases, with 18 bases separating them. Germline loops: CDR1 SGHDN, CDR2 FVKESK.

The CDR3 nucleotides are TGTGCCAGCAGTTTACGTAGCGGGAGCTGGGACGAGCAGTACTTC. Protein: CASSLRSGSWDEQYF. The chain couples TRBV28 to TRBJ2-7; 9 nucleotides agree with TRBD2. The length of the CDR3 is 15 residues. Per the germline V gene, CDR1 is MDHEN and CDR2 is SYDVKM. V lost 2 bases to trimming and J lost 5 bases; unmatched junction nucleotides: 7.

The chain combines TRBV10-3 with TRBJ2-1, with 14 nucleotides matching TRBD2. In germline, CDR1 is ENHRY, CDR2 SYGVKD. CDR3 length equals 17 residues. The V segment lost 5 bases and the J segment 6 bases; nucleotides outside the gene matches: 9. DNA of the CDR3: TGTGCCATCAGTTGGACTAGCGGGAGGCCGATTGGCAATGAGCAGTTCTTC. This sequence encodes CAISWTSGRPIGNEQFF.

The chain recombines TRBV4-3 with TRBJ2-1; TRBD2 might be the D (6 bases). In germline, CDR1 is LGHNA, CDR2 YSLEER. The CDR3 consists of 17 residues. The V end was cut by 0 bases, the J end by 3 bases, with 15 bases between. The CDR3: CASSQDRPAGGYNEQFF. The DNA of the CDR3 is TGCGCCAGCAGCCAAGACCGGCCCGCCGGGGGCTACAATGAGCAGTTCTTC.

V and J are TRBV11-2 and TRBJ1-4; D gene uncertain. The CDR3 contains 14 residues. The V gene lost 1 base and the J gene lost 7 bases, with 10 bases spanning the gap. From germline, CDR1 is SGHAT and CDR2 FQNNGV. CDR3 sequence reads: CASSLAGIGEKLFF. CDR3 DNA sequence: TGTGCCAGCAGCTTAGCGGGAATAGGTGAAAAACTGTTTTTT.

This rearrangement joins TRBV7-3 to TRBJ2-1; tentative D call: TRBD2 (6 bases). This CDR3 has 15 amino acids. The germline CDR1 and CDR2 sequences are SGHTA and FQGTGA. Trimming left V 5 bases short and J 2 bases short, with 13 bases between. CDR3 in amino acids: CASSAGDSPYNEQFF. The CDR3 DNA is TGTGCCAGCAGCGCCGGGGACTCCCCCTACAATGAGCAGTTCTTC.

The chain couples TRBV9 to TRBJ2-1, with TRBD2 matching over 10 bases. Germline loops: CDR1 SGDLS, CDR2 YYNGEE. This CDR3 region has 18 residues. V lost 3 bases, J lost 3 bases, and 12 bases stayed unmatched. CDR3 residues: CASSATPSGSHFYNEQFF. CDR3 nucleotides: TGTGCCAGCAGCGCCACTCCTAGCGGGAGCCATTTCTACAATGAGCAGTTCTTC.

The V call is TRBV29-1, the J call TRBJ2-7; 8 bases fit TRBD1. Per germline, CDR1 SQVTM and CDR2 ANQGSEA. V lost 1 base to trimming and J lost 2 bases; unmatched junction nucleotides: 10. CDR3 length equals 16 residues. The CDR3 is CSVEGLTGAATYEQYF. DNA of the CDR3: TGCAGCGTTGAAGGCCTGACAGGGGCCGCAACCTACGAGCAGTACTTC.